What follows are 6 T cell receptor beta chains derived from one specimen sequenced in a study of blood T cell repertoires in COVID-19. Profiling relied on immunoSEQ multiplex PCR, and the TCRdb table lists in-frame clones only, not all of them. The sample contains hundreds of thousands of clones, around 87% of which appear only once. The sequencing input was PBMCs or T cells enriched from blood (not recorded which). The receptors derive from a woman under 30 who had recovered from COVID-19.

With regard to this clone: This sample includes further DNA sequences coding for the same CDR3. V and J are TRBV5-1 and TRBJ2-2; D may be TRBD1 (5 bases). Germline V gene lookup returns CDR1 SGHRS and CDR2 YFSETQ. The ends were cut back, 6 bases at V and 0 bases at J, with 9 bases in the middle. The CDR3 covers 14 residues. The CDR3 nucleotides are TGCGCCAGCACAGGGCTCGCGAACACCGGGGAGCTGTTTTTT. Encoded protein: CASTGLANTGELFF.

The chain couples TRBV7-9 to TRBJ2-3; 7 nucleotides align to TRBD1. J was trimmed by 1 base and V by 6 bases; bases with no gene match: 13. Germline V gives CDR1 SEHNR, CDR2 FQNEAQ (reference sequence). The CDR3 sequence is 17 residues long. CDR3: CASSSRTRDRGTDTQYF. In DNA, the CDR3 is TGTGCCAGCAGTAGCCGTACCAGAGACAGGGGCACAGATACGCAGTATTTT. The whole variable domain, remainder taken from reference TRBV7-9 and TRBJ2-3, is DTGVSQNPRHKITKRGQNVTFRCDPISEHNRLYWYRQTLGQGPEFLTYFQNEAQLEKSRLLSDRFSAERPKGSFSTLEIQRTEQGDSAMYLCASSSRTRDRGTDTQYFGPGTRLTVL.

This sequence joins TRBV5-6 and TRBJ1-5; possibly TRBD1 for D (6 bases). The CDR3 has 15 amino acids. Germline V gene data show CDR1 as SGHDT and CDR2 as YYEEEE. V was clipped by 4 bases and J by 4 bases, with 15 bases between them. This CDR3 is CASSPGTSLNQPQHF. DNA of the CDR3: TGTGCCAGCAGCCCGGGGACATCCCTAAATCAGCCCCAGCATTTT.

J is TRBJ1-2 and V is TRBV4-2; tentatively, D is TRBD1 (6 bases). V gave up 4 bases and J gave up 7 bases, with 10 bases separating them. The germline gives CDR1 LGHNA, CDR2 YNFKEQ. The CDR3 consists of 12 residues. CDR3 DNA sequence: TGTGCCAGCAGCCTGACAGGCGGTGGCTACACCTTC. It encodes CASSLTGGGYTF.

V and J are TRBV12-3 or TRBV12-4 and TRBJ2-1; 11 bases agree with TRBD1. This CDR3 has 13 amino acids. After removal of 6 bases from V and 9 bases from J, the junction contained 4 bases not matched to a gene. This CDR3 reads CASRRTGGFEQFF. In DNA, the CDR3 is TGTGCCAGCAGACGGACAGGGGGCTTTGAGCAGTTCTTC.

The rearrangement joins TRBV5-1 to TRBJ2-2; possible D gene TRBD1, 5 bases. The CDR3 length is 15 residues. Germline lookup yields CDR1 SGHRS and CDR2 YFSETQ. The V end was cut by 4 bases, the J end by 3 bases, with 13 bases between. The CDR3 nucleotides are TGCGCCAGCAGCCTTGGACACTCCGACACCGGGGAGCTGTTTTTT. This sequence encodes CASSLGHSDTGELFF.